The source of this TCR beta chain is a study of cytomegalovirus exposure and HLA in healthy donors (dated by TCRdb to 2016 to 2017). In terms of the full investigation: An earlier analysis of some 600 of the donors reported 250 to 300 Gb of sequence data and about 120 million unique TCR beta sequences obtained from 150 million to 200 million T cells. An early release covering approximately 600 HLA-typed donors comprised about 300 gigabases of sequencing data and roughly 85 million unique TCR sequences. The genetic ancestry cluster associated with self-reported Caucasian donors included 70% to 85% of the 398 genotyped donors. The study aimed to test whether cataloging public T cell receptors could reveal signatures of past pathogen exposure. The T cell repertoires of under 700 subjects were profiled by immunosequencing and related to cytomegalovirus serostatus. A separate validation cohort of 100 to 150 different subjects was used in addition to the roughly 700-subject first cohort. High-throughput TCR immunosequencing, statistical association of individual TCRs with disease status, and machine learning were combined to predict cytomegalovirus infection status. In a later analysis, previously published TCR beta repertoires from 670 or so donors were re-analyzed and high-resolution HLA genotyping was added so that TCR occurrence patterns could be studied. Rather than using new phenotypic data, the later analysis identified candidate immune exposures from TCR beta sequences and from how often those sequences occurred across donors. An earlier analysis of fewer than 700 of the donors applied high-throughput TCR beta sequencing to assess whether each TCR beta V gene segment acted as functional or pseudogenic. Donor age, sex, ethnicity and CMV serostatus were collected together with the repertoire data. In a later genetic analysis, genome-wide SNP genotypes for about three fifths of the roughly 670 donors were used, and that subset was treated as a discovery cohort. Every discovery cohort repertoire had been produced on one sequencing platform. Both class I and class II loci were covered by HLA typing, at four-digit resolution. Typing coverage differed by locus: A, B, C, DRB1 and DQB1 were typed in roughly 620-630 donors, DQA1 in about 550, DPA1 in 600 to 610, and DPB1 in roughly 470. Roughly 5 DR-DQ haplotypes were handled as single units for association and clustering because linkage in the cohort was strong. Across approximately 420 genotyped donors of the cohort, an average of about 240,000 unique TCR beta nucleotide sequences per donor were sequenced, and roughly a sixth of those sequences were non-productive. Broader findings and caveats from the paper: A later analysis found that HLA-associated TCR beta chains were more clonally expanded and had lower generation probabilities than equally common non-associated chains. According to a later analysis, parvovirus B19, influenza, CMV and Epstein-Barr virus appeared linked to several top co-occurrence clusters. CMV serostatus was the only immune exposure information available for the cohort. A cluster of highly shared sequence variants was judged likely to represent a technical artifact of the sequencing pipeline. According to a later analysis, most CMV-associated TCR beta chains appeared to be HLA-restricted, and the HLA associations seemed to be driven largely by CMV exposure. A later genetic analysis associated a missense DCLRE1C variant with V-gene and J-gene trimming of TCR beta chains, and an independent cohort replicated the association. The 87-base-pair reads could not distinguish some IMGT-functional V segments, including TRBV6-2 and TRBV6-3, so those segments were excluded. In both the original and validation cohorts, the classifier was reported to diagnose cytomegalovirus status with high specificity and sensitivity. A further reported finding was that TCR beta sequences accurately predicted the HLA-A and HLA-B alleles for most subjects in the first cohort. Because HLA typing was missing for some donors at each locus, association tests included only the typed subset. According to a later analysis, TCR association rates differed among HLA loci, with DRB1 alleles showing the most associated TCRs and HLA-C alleles showing the fewest. Linkage disequilibrium might explain the correlated functional status among segregating V segments, but an unknown experimental factor could not be excluded. The earlier analysis of about 600 of the donors excluded seventeen rarely observed V segments, including chromosome 9 orphons, because counts were too low. Strong co-occurrence of HLA alleles, especially DR and DQ, made assigning TCR associations to individual alleles difficult. According to the authors, the approach could potentially be generalized to other disease states and immunological phenotypes. Across donors, most TCR sequences were observed very rarely, whereas some public TCRs were present in many individuals. A total of fewer than 200 TCR beta chains were listed by the study as associated with cytomegalovirus. Compared with the approximately 710-donor mean, donors in an Asian-associated ancestry cluster had fewer N-insertions in productive TCRs, according to a later genetic analysis. A few of the identified cytomegalovirus-associated TCR beta chains were confirmed in vitro to be specific for cytomegalovirus antigens. Sequencing depth was assumed to be roughly uniform across donors in the presence/absence analyses, though that assumption may not hold. In this cohort, only TCR beta chains were sequenced, and detectable features were limited by the absence of alpha or paired-chain data. Specific HLA alleles were associated with 16,951 TCR beta sequences at a false discovery rate of 0.05 in a later analysis. In an earlier analysis of fewer than 700 of the donors, most TCR beta V segments appeared in productive rearrangements about 90% or about 30% of the time, broadly matching IMGT annotations.

Libraries were prepared through the immunoSEQ multiplex PCR assay. For the multiplex PCR, a mixture combining 60 forward primers for TCR Vbeta segments and 13 reverse primers for TCR Jbeta segments was used. A multiplex PCR assay on genomic DNA amplified the CDR3 region of rearranged TCR beta genes. The Illumina HiSeq System was used to sequence the amplified TCR beta libraries as 87-base-pair reads. Per the source publication's procedure: A later analysis tallied roughly 76 million unique TCR beta chains across the 666 repertoires, and approximately 12 million of those chains were shared by two or more donors. Raw reads were error-corrected and collapsed into unique sequences with a nearest-neighbor algorithm that merged closely related sequences to remove PCR and sequencing errors. To assign V, D and J gene segments, CDR3 sequences were aligned to IMGT reference sequences. Each retained sequence needed at least a six-nucleotide match to both a V gene segment and a J gene segment. Rearrangements were called productive when the CDR3 lacked stop codons and stayed in frame with V and J; all others were non-productive. Following IMGT convention, CDR3 was defined as the stretch from the second conserved V-encoded cysteine up to the conserved J-encoded phenylalanine. The earlier analysis of approximately 500 of the donors excluded sequences that lacked an unambiguous match to a single V gene segment. In an earlier analysis of approximately 610 of the donors, V segments were called functional above 56.7% productive rearrangements and were called segregating when the between-donor standard deviation exceeded 5%. A statistical classification framework was developed to diagnose cytomegalovirus status using the catalog of TCR beta chain sequences. In a later analysis, TCR nucleotide sequences were compared against IMGT/GENE-DB human TR gene sequences so that V and J genes could be assigned. The TCRdist pipeline was used in a later analysis to assign CDR3 sequences and most-parsimonious VDJ recombination scenarios. In a later analysis, each TCR beta chain was defined by its CDR3 amino acid sequence together with its V-gene family, and reads lacking a unique V-gene family were excluded. In a later analysis, 450 to 600 highly shared, low-generation-probability nucleotide sequences were removed to address suspected cross-contamination and a sequencing artifact. A later analysis calculated a clonal expansion index for each public chain from normalized within-repertoire ranks of inferred template counts. A later analysis computed generation probabilities with a VDJ recombination model fitted to out-of-frame rearrangements, and checked the results against IGoR. In a later analysis, TCR-TCR, TCR-HLA and TCR-CMV co-occurrence was scored with hypergeometric tests, and a repertoire-size bias correction was applied to TCR pairs. In a later analysis, false discovery rates were estimated by permuting HLA or CMV assignments 20 times. In a later analysis, co-occurring TCRs were grouped using DBSCAN, and TCRdist sequence similarity was added for clustering within HLA-allele-positive subsets. For co-occurrence clustering, repertoires with fewer than 30,000 or more than 120,000 public chains were excluded, along with roughly five repertoires with anomalous nucleotide sharing. TCRdb limited this immuneACCESS table to in-frame rearrangements with V and J called. A share of clones is missing; checked studies link under half to unresolved V genes, and the rest is unexplained. The V and J calls and clone size come from that table; D and trimming were worked out from the DNA. This sample gives roughly 97,000 clones in total; around 9.6% of them show up just once. About 5% of the sample belongs to the ten largest clones.

The cohort was made up of 500 to 800 healthy bone marrow donors. Cohort members were all nominally healthy when sampled, although unrecorded immune exposures were likely present. The donor was CMV seropositive and belonged to the group of around 300 seropositive cohort members. Every donor gave a peripheral blood sample, and the peripheral blood mononuclear cells from that sample were used for TCR beta sequencing. Genomic DNA was extracted from the blood cell samples with the Qiagen DNeasy Blood Extraction Kit. Regarding this clone: Its antigen is currently not known. It has no much larger one-base neighbor in the sample; base qualities were not kept.

Per the germline V gene, SGHDT is the CDR1 and YYEEEE is the CDR2. Trimming removed 2 bases from V and 4 bases from J; the gene matches leave 4 bases unexplained. The CDR3 starts with the cysteine, ends with the phenylalanine, and has 15 residues. The sequence is cut down to CDR3 DNA, 45 bases in frame from base 1. The chain links TRBV5-6 with TRBJ2-2, and TRBD1 matches 8 of the central bases. This clonotype was obtained from a man aged 50-59 years in good health and CMV-seropositive. The specimen was PBMCs. CDR3 reads: CASSLFRGPTGELFF. The DNA is as follows: TGTGCCAGCAGCTTATTCAGGGGGCCCACCGGGGAGCTGTTTTTT.